Reported below is one TCR beta chain. One end of the junction does not line up with germline, which may come from a read error. CDR3 length: 13 amino acids. CDR1 and CDR2 from the germline V gene are LNHDA and SQIVND (reference sequence). The sample belongs to a study of blood T cell repertoires in COVID-19. As originally analysed: Estimation of nucleated cell counts was performed using reference gene primer amplification. Using immunoSEQ multiplex PCR, the repertoire was profiled, and TCRdb retains in-frame clones only, with some absent. From that table come the V and J calls and clone size; the DNA was used to work out D and trimming. This sample has some 390,000 clones, with roughly nine tenths found just once.

This clonotype was obtained from a man aged 25 to 40 who had recovered from COVID-19. The rearrangement uses TRBV19 and TRBJ2-1; possibly TRBD2 for D (6 bases). Sequenced material: PBMCs or T cells enriched from blood (not recorded which). The CDR3 coding sequence is TGTGCCTGCGGAGGAGCGGGCTACAATAAGCAGTTCTTC. Translating gives CACGGAGYNKQFF.